Here is one T cell receptor (beta chain) with its context. The source of the sample is a study of blood T cell repertoires in COVID-19. Overall study context: PBMCs, B-cell-depleted T cells, or T cells provided the cDNA or gDNA that made up the material.

In the study's own analysis: Cell counts per sample came from amplifying reference gene primers. TCRdb keeps only in-frame clones here, not all; method: immunoSEQ multiplex PCR. For V, J and clone size, that table is used; D and trimming come from the DNA. The sample yields a few hundred thousand clones, about 85% seen once. The Seattle site enrolled patients during active infection and followed them longitudinally. The J segment lost 9 bases and the V segment lost 2 bases, leaving 4 bases of the junction unmatched. Germline CDR1 MDHEN, CDR2 SYDVKM. This CDR3 comprises 13 residues. This clonotype originated in a human donor with COVID-19, enrolled during active disease. The donor label of this sample is uncertain. Sequencing was performed on peripheral blood. The chain joins TRBV28 to TRBJ1-5, with TRBD1 matching over 7 bases. The DNA of the CDR3 is TGTGCCAGCAGTTTAAACAGGGGCGGGCCCCAGCATTTT. Translated, it gives CASSLNRGGPQHF.